This entry features one T cell receptor beta chain sequence. Trimming left V 2 bases short and J 4 bases short, with 12 bases between. CDR1 is MNHNY and CDR2 is SVGAGI in the germline V gene (reference sequence). The CDR3 loop spans 15 amino acids. This sample was included in a study of blood T cell repertoires in COVID-19. How the authors handled the data: Reference gene primer amplification yielded estimated nucleated cell counts. Only in-frame clones appear in the TCRdb table, and some are missing; sequencing was by immunoSEQ multiplex PCR. The D gene and trimming were derived from the DNA, and the V and J assignments and clone size from that table. The sample holds more than 95,000 clones, about four fifths seen once.

The TCR originated in a man aged 55 to 70 with acute or convalescent COVID-19. This chain uses TRBV6-6 with TRBJ2-4; D is unclear. The sample consisted of peripheral blood. The CDR3 protein is CASSYVLVDKNIQYF. CDR3 nucleotides: TGTGCCAGCAGTTACGTCCTAGTGGATAAAAACATTCAGTACTTC.